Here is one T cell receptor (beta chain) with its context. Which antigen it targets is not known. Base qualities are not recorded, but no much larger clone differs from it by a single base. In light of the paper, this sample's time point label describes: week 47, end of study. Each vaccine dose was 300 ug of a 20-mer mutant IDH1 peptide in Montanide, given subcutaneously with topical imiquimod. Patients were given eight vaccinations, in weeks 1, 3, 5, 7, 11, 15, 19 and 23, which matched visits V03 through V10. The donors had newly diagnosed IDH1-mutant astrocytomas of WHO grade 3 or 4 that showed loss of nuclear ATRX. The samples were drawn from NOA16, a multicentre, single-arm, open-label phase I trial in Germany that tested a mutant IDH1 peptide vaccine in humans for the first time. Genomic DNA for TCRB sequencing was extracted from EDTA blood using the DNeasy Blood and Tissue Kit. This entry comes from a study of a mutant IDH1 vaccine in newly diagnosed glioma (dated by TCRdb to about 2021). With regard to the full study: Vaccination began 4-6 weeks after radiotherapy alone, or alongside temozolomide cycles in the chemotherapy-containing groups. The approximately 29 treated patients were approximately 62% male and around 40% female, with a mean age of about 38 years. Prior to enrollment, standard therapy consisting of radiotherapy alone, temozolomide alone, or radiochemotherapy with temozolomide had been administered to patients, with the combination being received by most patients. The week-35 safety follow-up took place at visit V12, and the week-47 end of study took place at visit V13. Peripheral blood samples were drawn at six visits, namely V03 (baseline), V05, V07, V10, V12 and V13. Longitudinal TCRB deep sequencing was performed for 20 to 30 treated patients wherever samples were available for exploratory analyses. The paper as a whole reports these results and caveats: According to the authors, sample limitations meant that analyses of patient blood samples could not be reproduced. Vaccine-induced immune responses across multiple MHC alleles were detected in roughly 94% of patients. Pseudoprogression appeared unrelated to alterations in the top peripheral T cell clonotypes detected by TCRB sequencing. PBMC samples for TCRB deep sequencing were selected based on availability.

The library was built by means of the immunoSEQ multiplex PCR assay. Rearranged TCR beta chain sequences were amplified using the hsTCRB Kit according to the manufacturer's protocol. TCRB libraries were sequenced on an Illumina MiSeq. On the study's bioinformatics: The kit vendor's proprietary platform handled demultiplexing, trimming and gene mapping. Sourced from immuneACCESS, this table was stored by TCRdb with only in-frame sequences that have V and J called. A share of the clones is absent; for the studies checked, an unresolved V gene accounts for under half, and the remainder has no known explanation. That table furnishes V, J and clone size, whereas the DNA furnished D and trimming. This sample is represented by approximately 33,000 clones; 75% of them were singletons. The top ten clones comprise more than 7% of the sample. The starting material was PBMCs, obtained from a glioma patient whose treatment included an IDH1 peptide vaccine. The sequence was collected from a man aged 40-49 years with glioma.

CDR3 loop: CAISGPGQSTGELFF. The nucleotide sequence reads TGTGCCATCAGTGGACCGGGACAATCCACCGGGGAGCTGTTTTTT. This chain is built from TRBV10-3 and TRBJ2-2, and TRBD1 may be the D gene, going by 6 matching bases. V and J are truncated by 4 bases and 4 bases respectively, leaving an intervening sequence of 13 bases. In the germline V gene, CDR1 corresponds to ENHRY and CDR2 to SYGVKD. From cysteine to phenylalanine, the CDR3 is 15 amino acids long. The retained sequence is limited to the CDR3, 45 bases, with the frame set at the first base.